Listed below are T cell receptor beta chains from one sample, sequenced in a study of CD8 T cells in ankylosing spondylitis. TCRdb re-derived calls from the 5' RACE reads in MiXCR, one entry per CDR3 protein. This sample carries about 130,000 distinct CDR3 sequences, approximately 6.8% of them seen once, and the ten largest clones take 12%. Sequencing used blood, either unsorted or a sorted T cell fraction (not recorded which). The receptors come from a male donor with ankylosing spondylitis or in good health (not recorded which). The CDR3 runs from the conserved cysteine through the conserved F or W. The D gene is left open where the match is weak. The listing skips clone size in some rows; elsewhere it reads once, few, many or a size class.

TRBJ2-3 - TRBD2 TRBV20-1 TGCAGTGCTAGAGATCTTGGGACTAAGTCAGATACGCAGTATTTT CSARDLGTKSDTQYF
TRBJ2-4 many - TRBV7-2 TGTGCCAGCAGCTTAGGACCAGAAAACATTCAGTACTTC CASSLGPENIQYF
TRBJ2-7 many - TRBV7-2 TGTGCCAGCAGCTTACCGGGGCCTTACGAGCAGTACTTC CASSLPGPYEQYF
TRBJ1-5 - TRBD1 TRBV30 TGTGCCTGGAGTACAGGGGGCGCAAATCAGCCCCAGCATTTT CAWSTGGANQPQHF
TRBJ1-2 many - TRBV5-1 TGCGCCAGCCAGGGCTTCGGGGGCTATGGCTACACCTTC CASQGFGGYGYTF
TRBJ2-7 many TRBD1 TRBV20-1 TGCAGTGCTAGTCCGGGACAGTACGAGCAGTACTTC CSASPGQYEQYF
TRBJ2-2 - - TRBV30 TGTGCCTGGAGCAGGGTTCGCGGGGAGCTGTTTTTT CAWSRVRGELFF
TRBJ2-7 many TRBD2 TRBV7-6 TGTGCCAGCAGCAAAATAGCGGGAGGGCCCCACGAGCAGTACTTC CASSKIAGGPHEQYF
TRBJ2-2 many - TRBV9 TGTGCCAGCAGCCAGCCCGGGGAGCTGTTTTTT CASSQPGELFF
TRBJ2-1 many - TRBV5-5 TGTGCCAGCAGCTTGCTGGGCCCCGGGGAGCAGTTCTTC CASSLLGPGEQFF
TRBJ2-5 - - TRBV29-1 TGCAGCGTTGCAGTCGAGACCCAGTACTTC CSVAVETQYF
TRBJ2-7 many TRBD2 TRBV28 TGTGCCAGCAGGATCGGGAGGGCCTACGAGCAGTACTTC CASRIGRAYEQYF
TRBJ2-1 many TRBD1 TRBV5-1 TGCGCCAGCAGCTTGGGACAGGGGGCGCGTATCAATGAGCAGTTCTTC CASSLGQGARINEQFF
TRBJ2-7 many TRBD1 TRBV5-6 TGCGCCAGCAGCTGGGACAGCTCCTACGAGCAGTACTTC CASSWDSSYEQYF
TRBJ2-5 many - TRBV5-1 TGCGCCAGCAGCTTGGAAGGGGAGCGAGAGACCCAGTACTTC CASSLEGERETQYF
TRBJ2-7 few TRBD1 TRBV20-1 TGCAGTGCTAGTCGGGACAGTTCCTACGAGCAGTACTTC CSASRDSSYEQYF
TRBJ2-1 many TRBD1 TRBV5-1 TGCGCCAGCAGCCCCACGCCCACGACAGGGGCCAATGAGCAGTTCTTC CASSPTPTTGANEQFF
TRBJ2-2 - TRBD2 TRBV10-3 TGTGCCATCAGGCATAGCGGGGGGCCCCGGACCGGGGAGCTGTTTTTT CAIRHSGGPRTGELFF
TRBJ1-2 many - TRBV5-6 TGTGCCAGCAGCTTTGTCTACCCCGGGGGCGACTATGGCTACACCTTC CASSFVYPGGDYGYTF
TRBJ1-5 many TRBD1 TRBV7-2 TGTGCCAGCAGCGGACAAGGGACAGTCAATCAGCCCCAGCATTTT CASSGQGTVNQPQHF
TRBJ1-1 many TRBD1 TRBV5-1 TGCGCCAGCAGCCCGGGCGGGATAACAGGGGTCACTGAAGCTTTCTTT CASSPGGITGVTEAFF
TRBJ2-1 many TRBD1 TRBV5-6 TGTGCCAGCAGCTTGGAGGTGGGGACAGACTCCTACAATGAGCAGTTCTTC CASSLEVGTDSYNEQFF
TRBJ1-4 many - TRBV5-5 TGTGCCAGCAGCAGGACGCCCAAGGACGAAAAACTGTTTTTT CASSRTPKDEKLFF
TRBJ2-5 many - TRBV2 TGTGCCAGCAAGGGGGGAGAGACCCAGTACTTC CASKGGETQYF
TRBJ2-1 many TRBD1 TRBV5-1 TGCGCCAGCAGCCCAACCGCGACAGGGGGGGGGGACAATGAGCAGTTCTTC CASSPTATGGGDNEQFF
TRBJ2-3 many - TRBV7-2 TGTGCCAGCAGCTTAGATACCTATCGCACAGATACGCAGTATTTT CASSLDTYRTDTQYF
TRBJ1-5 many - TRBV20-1 TGCAGTGCTAGGACCGGCGGGCCCCAGCATTTT CSARTGGPQHF
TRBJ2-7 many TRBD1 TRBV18 TGTGCCAGCTCAATCCGGGACAGGAGCTACGAGCAGTACTTC CASSIRDRSYEQYF
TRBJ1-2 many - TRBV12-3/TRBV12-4 TGTGCCAGCAGTCCAGGGACCGACAAACCTAACTATGGCTACACCTTC CASSPGTDKPNYGYTF